Listed here are 30 T cell receptor beta chains from one sample, sequenced in a study of T cells after yellow fever vaccination. Each CDR3 protein gets one entry after TCRdb re-called the 5' RACE reads with MiXCR. In the table there are under 700,000 distinct CDR3 sequences, about 15% of which are singletons. Source: PBMCs, taken 5 to 6 days after the first yellow fever vaccination. These receptors were taken from a man aged 18 to 29 who received the YFV17D yellow fever vaccine.

The chain employs TRBV20-1 and TRBJ2-1, with D possibly called TRBD1 or TRBD2 (5 bases each). V lost 3 bases, J lost 10 bases, and 13 bases lay in between. The CDR3 has 12 amino acids. The V gene's germline CDR1 is DFQATT and CDR2 SNEGSKA (reference sequence). CDR3 sequence reads: CSASGAGEEQFF. The CDR3 DNA is TGCAGTGCTAGTGGGGCCGGGGAGGAGCAGTTCTTC.

This clonotype was counted a few times. V gene TRBV7-9 combines with J gene TRBJ2-1; 9 nucleotides match TRBD2. Trimming removed 5 bases from V and 7 bases from J; junction bases left unmatched: 9. Germline CDR1 reads SEHNR; CDR2 reads FQNEAQ (reference sequence). This CDR3 is built from 15 residues. This CDR3 is CASSPRGGSGNEQFF. DNA of the CDR3: TGTGCCAGCAGCCCGCGGGGGGGTAGCGGTAATGAGCAGTTCTTC.

This chain uses TRBV5-1 with TRBJ2-2, with 11 bases matching TRBD1. The germline CDR1 and CDR2 sequences are SGHRS and YFSETQ. V gave up 4 bases and J gave up 6 bases; unmatched junction bases: 5. The CDR3 has 15 residues. The CDR3 nucleotides read TGCGCCAGCAGCCTCCGGGACAGGGGGTCCGGGGAGCTGTTTTTT. It specifies CASSLRDRGSGELFF.

This clonotype was detected a few times. This sequence joins TRBV2 and TRBJ2-4; D gene uncertain. The CDR3 has 14 residues. V was shortened by 5 bases and J by 0 bases, with 8 bases between the two germline ends. Germline CDR1 reads SNHLY; CDR2 reads FYNNEI. The DNA for the CDR3 is TGTGCCAGCAGTCGACTGATAGCCAAAAACATTCAGTACTTC. Its translation: CASSRLIAKNIQYF. The complete variable domain, with remaining parts taken from reference TRBV2 and TRBJ2-4, reads EPEVTQTPSHQVTQMGQEVILRCVPISNHLYFYWYRQILGQKVEFLVSFYNNEISEKSEIFDDQFSVERPDGSNFTLKIRSTKLEDSAMYFCASSRLIAKNIQYFGAGTRLSVL.

This clonotype was seen more than once but under ten times. The chain links TRBV4-2 to TRBJ1-1; D is possibly TRBD1 (6 bases). V dropped 3 bases and J dropped 1 base, with 15 bases sitting between them. Germline V CDR1 and CDR2: LGHNA, YNFKEQ. The CDR3 covers 16 residues. CDR3: CASSQTTGQSNTEAFF. The CDR3 DNA sequence: TGTGCCAGCAGCCAGACAACCGGACAGTCGAACACTGAAGCTTTCTTT.

The chain has TRBV7-6 and TRBJ1-2; tentatively, D is TRBD1 (5 bases). Germline V gives CDR1 SGHVS, CDR2 FNYEAQ. The CDR3 extends over 13 amino acids. Trimming took 7 bases from V and 8 from J, leaving 17 bases between them. The chain's CDR3 is CASTPIGGNGYTF. DNA for the CDR3: TGTGCCAGCACCCCTATTGGGGGGAACGGCTACACCTTC.

This clonotype was counted at least ten times. The chain combines TRBV7-2 with TRBJ1-5, with TRBD1 as a possible D gene (5 bases). V lost 0 bases, J lost 2 bases, and 5 bases lay in between. Germline CDR1 SGHTA, CDR2 FQGNSA. This CDR3 has 14 amino acids. The CDR3 DNA follows: TGTGCCAGCAGCTTAGCGACAGGCAATCAGCCCCAGCATTTT. This sequence encodes CASSLATGNQPQHF.

The V call is TRBV3-1, the J call TRBJ2-6; D gene ambiguous. This CDR3 comprises 17 residues. Germline CDR1 is LGHDT and CDR2 is YNNKEL (reference sequence). Deletions cut 3 bases from V and 0 bases from J, with 12 bases between. The CDR3, as DNA: TGTGCCAGCAGCCAGCCGAAAAAGGTCTCTGGGGCCAACGTCCTGACTTTC. Translation gives CASSQPKKVSGANVLTF.

This clonotype was picked up a small number of times. The V and J genes are TRBV29-1 and TRBJ2-1; no reliable D call. This CDR3 is 14 amino acids long. The ends were cut back, 8 bases at V and 5 bases at J, with 19 bases in the middle. Germline values: CDR1 SQVTM, CDR2 ANQGSEA. CDR3 coding DNA: TGCAGCACCCCGGGCGAAGTGAGCCACAATGAGCAGTTCTTC. Amino acid sequence: CSTPGEVSHNEQFF.

V gene TRBV19 combines with J gene TRBJ2-1; D not certain. Trimming removed 1 base from V and 0 bases from J, with 7 bases in between. Germline V gene data show CDR1 as LNHDA and CDR2 as SQIVND (reference sequence). This CDR3 has 15 residues. CDR3 in amino acids: CASSIVASSYNEQFF. The CDR3 nucleotides read TGTGCCAGTAGTATAGTGGCGAGCTCCTACAATGAGCAGTTCTTC.

This clonotype was observed a few times. J is TRBJ2-3 and V is TRBV25-1; 10 bases match TRBD2. Looked up from germline, CDR1 is MGHDK and CDR2 is SYGVNS. V was pared by 3 bases and J by 6 bases, with 3 bases of the junction left unmatched. The CDR3 sequence is 14 residues long. DNA of the CDR3: TGTGCCAGCAGTGAGACTAGCGGGTCGGATACGCAGTATTTT. Its translation: CASSETSGSDTQYF.

This clonotype has at least ten counts. This chain connects TRBV12-3 or TRBV12-4 to TRBJ1-1; D unclear. CDR3 length equals 12 residues. Trimming cost V 5 bases and J 2 bases, with 6 bases left between them. The CDR3 loop is CASSTSNTEAFF. The CDR3, as DNA: TGTGCCAGCAGTACGAGTAACACTGAAGCTTTCTTT.

The V gene is TRBV6-1, the J gene TRBJ2-7; D might be TRBD1 (6 bases). Per germline, CDR1 MNHNS and CDR2 SASEGT. V was trimmed by 5 bases and J by 0 bases, leaving 11 bases between them. This CDR3 has 14 amino acids. The CDR3 region is CASSPGTFSYEQYF. CDR3 nucleotides: TGTGCCAGCAGTCCCGGGACATTCTCCTACGAGCAGTACTTC.

The V call is TRBV7-9, the J call TRBJ2-5, with D perhaps given as TRBD1 or TRBD2 (5 bases each). The CDR3 contains 15 residues. The V gene lost 3 bases and the J gene lost 2 bases, with 13 bases spanning the gap. CDR1 and CDR2 from the germline V gene are SEHNR and FQNEAQ (reference sequence). In nucleotides, the CDR3 is TGTGCCAGCAGCTTGGGAGACAGCTCACAAGAGACCCAGTACTTC. Translated: CASSLGDSSQETQYF.

This clonotype was recorded many times. The chain links TRBV7-2 to TRBJ2-7; D not certain. V lost 5 bases, J lost 6 bases, and 14 bases lay in between. The CDR3 runs 13 residues. CDR1 is SGHTA, CDR2 FQGNSA, per germline. CDR3 coding DNA: TGTGCCAGCAGCCTCAACTTAACGCCCGAGCAGTACTTC. Encoded protein: CASSLNLTPEQYF.

This sequence joins TRBV5-1 and TRBJ2-3, with TRBD2 matching over 12 bases. There are 16 residues in the CDR3. Trimming removed 7 bases from V and 0 bases from J; junction bases left unmatched: 6. Per the germline V gene, CDR1 is SGHRS and CDR2 is YFSETQ. CDR3 protein: CASPRTSGDSTDTQYF. The DNA for the CDR3 is TGCGCCAGCCCCCGGACTAGCGGGGATAGCACAGATACGCAGTATTTT.

This clonotype was recorded many times. V and J are TRBV5-6 and TRBJ2-7; 8 bases agree with TRBD1. The CDR3 has 13 residues. Trimming removed 4 bases from V and 1 base from J; junction bases left unmatched: 1. Per the germline V gene, CDR1 is SGHDT and CDR2 is YYEEEE. CDR3 nucleotides: TGTGCCAGCAGCAGGACAGGGTCCTACGAGCAGTACGTC. Amino acid sequence: CASSRTGSYEQYV.

J is TRBJ1-1 and V is TRBV6-2 or TRBV6-3, with D hard to call. Trimming removed 4 bases at V and 0 bases at J, with 18 bases between. CDR3 length: 17 amino acids. Germline V gene data show CDR1 as MNHEY and CDR2 as SVGEGT. The CDR3 DNA sequence: TGTGCCAGCAGTTTACGAGGTTTTTCAGTCCTGAACACTGAAGCTTTCTTT. This translates into CASSLRGFSVLNTEAFF.

This clonotype was found many times. The CDR3 loop is CASATGDRVFGELFF. CDR3 in DNA: TGTGCCAGCGCCACCGGGGACAGGGTTTTCGGGGAGCTGTTTTTT. The rearrangement links TRBV21-1 to TRBJ2-2; the table's D call TRBD1 went unverified against the DNA. TRBV21-1 is shown as a pseudogene. The CDR3 contains 15 residues.

This clonotype came up a few times. The chain has TRBV12-3 or TRBV12-4 and TRBJ2-1; 9 bases are a match to TRBD1. J gave up 7 bases and V 7 bases, and 11 bases lay outside the gene matches. The CDR3 length is 15 residues. The CDR3 DNA reads TGTGCCAGCACGCCGGGACAGGGAATTTCAAATGAGCAGTTCTTC. Protein: CASTPGQGISNEQFF.

A few counts support this clonotype. The chain employs TRBV5-1 and TRBJ1-6, with 8 bases matching TRBD1. This CDR3 comprises 15 residues. The ends lost 4 bases at V and 9 bases at J; junction bases unmatched: 9. CDR1 and CDR2 (germline): SGHRS, YFSETQ. The CDR3 DNA reads TGCGCCAGCAGCCCCAGGACAGGGCTGGGTTCACCCCTCCACTTT. Translated: CASSPRTGLGSPLHF.

This clonotype was seen only a few times. The gene calls are TRBV7-9 and TRBJ2-5, with 9 bases that match TRBD1. CDR3 size: 15 residues. The junction had 9 bases not matched to a gene; V was cut back by 5 bases and J by 5 bases. The germline V gene has CDR1 SEHNR and CDR2 FQNEAQ (reference sequence). The CDR3 DNA follows: TGTGCCAGCAGCGGGCCACAGGGGGCTTTTGAGACCCAGTACTTC. Translating gives CASSGPQGAFETQYF.

The chain carries TRBV6-1 and TRBJ2-7, with D possibly matching TRBD2 (6 bases). This CDR3 has 14 residues. Trimming removed 7 bases from V and 2 bases from J, with 15 bases in between. Germline V gives CDR1 MNHNS, CDR2 SASEGT. The chain's CDR3 is CASTKRRDPYEQYF. CDR3 DNA sequence: TGTGCCAGCACCAAGAGGAGGGACCCCTACGAGCAGTACTTC.

The J gene is TRBJ2-5, the V gene TRBV28, with a weak D call TRBD1 (6 bases). The CDR3 covers 13 residues. CDR1 MDHEN and CDR2 SYDVKM come from the germline V gene. V was pared by 6 bases and J by 4 bases, with 12 bases between. CDR3 region: CASSTWGRETQYF. CDR3 bases: TGTGCCAGCAGCACCTGGGGGCGAGAGACCCAGTACTTC.

CDR3 residues: CASSTPGHLNTEAFF. The DNA for the CDR3 is TGTGCCAGCAGCACCCCGGGACACCTAAACACTGAAGCTTTCTTT. This chain joins TRBV7-9 and TRBJ1-1; possible D gene TRBD1, 6 bases. The germline V and J ends were trimmed by 5 bases and 2 bases, with 15 bases remaining between them. CDR3 length: 15 amino acids. CDR1 is SEHNR, CDR2 FQNEAQ, per germline (reference sequence).

This clonotype was counted at least ten times. The chain uses TRBV5-1 and TRBJ2-2; D gene unclear. CDR3 length: 14 amino acids. CDR1 and CDR2 from the germline V gene are SGHRS and YFSETQ. Between the trimmed V and J ends, which lost 2 bases and 4 bases, there was a span of 9 bases. CDR3 sequence (DNA): TGCGCCAGCAGCTTTCGCTGGGCCACCGGGGAGCTGTTTTTT. Its translation is CASSFRWATGELFF.

This clonotype was detected only a few times. This chain joins TRBV28 and TRBJ2-7, with D maybe TRBD1 (6 bases). The CDR3 runs 12 residues. Germline V CDR1 and CDR2: MDHEN, SYDVKM. Trimming took 6 bases from V and 7 from J, leaving 13 bases between them. CDR3 sequence: CASRGQRGEQYV. As DNA, the CDR3 is TGTGCCAGCAGGGGTCAGAGGGGGGAGCAGTACGTC.

The chain recombines TRBV7-2 with TRBJ2-1; 15 positions match TRBD2. V dropped 0 bases and J dropped 6; count of bases not matched to a gene: 3. CDR1 SGHTA and CDR2 FQGNSA come from the germline V gene. The CDR3 loop spans 17 amino acids. CDR3 loop: CASSLAGTSGGRNEQFF. The DNA of the CDR3 is TGTGCCAGCAGCTTAGCGGGGACTAGCGGGGGGCGCAATGAGCAGTTCTTC.

This chain uses TRBV7-9 with TRBJ2-6; D not resolved. Germline lookup yields CDR1 SEHNR and CDR2 FQNEAQ (reference sequence). V shed 7 bases and J shed 0 bases, with 13 bases lying between them. The CDR3 contains 16 residues. The CDR3 DNA follows: TGTGCCAGCATCTCCGGAGCCCACTCTGGGGCCAACGTCCTGACTTTC. It specifies CASISGAHSGANVLTF.

The chain employs TRBV23-1 and TRBJ2-1; 13 nucleotides match TRBD2. TRBV23-1 qualifies as an ORF whose function is uncertain. V trimming: 6 bases; J trimming: 5 bases; junction bases outside the gene matches: 16. The CDR3 consists of 19 residues. CDR3 protein: CASRPTGTSGAMINNEQFF. CDR3 DNA sequence: TGCGCCAGCAGGCCGACCGGGACTAGCGGGGCCATGATAAACAATGAGCAGTTCTTC.